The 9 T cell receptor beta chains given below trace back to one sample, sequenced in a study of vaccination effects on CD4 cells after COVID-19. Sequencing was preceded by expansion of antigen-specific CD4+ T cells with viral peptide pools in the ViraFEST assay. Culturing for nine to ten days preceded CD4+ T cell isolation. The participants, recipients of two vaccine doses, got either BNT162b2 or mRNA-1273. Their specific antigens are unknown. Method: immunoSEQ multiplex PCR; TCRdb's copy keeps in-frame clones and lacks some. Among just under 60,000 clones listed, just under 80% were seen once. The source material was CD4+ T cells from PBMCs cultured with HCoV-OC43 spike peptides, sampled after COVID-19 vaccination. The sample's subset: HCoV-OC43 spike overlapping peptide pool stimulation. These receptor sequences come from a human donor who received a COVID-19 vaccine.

The CDR3 DNA reads TGTGCCAGCAGTGGGACAGGGGCGGGAGATACGCAGTATTTT. Protein sequence: CASSGTGAGDTQYF. V is TRBV6-7 and J is TRBJ2-3, with 10 positions matching TRBD1. TRBV6-7 is labeled an ORF, and its function is uncertain. The V gene end was trimmed by 5 bases and the J gene end by 5 bases; junction bases not matched to a gene: 4. CDR3 size: 14 residues.

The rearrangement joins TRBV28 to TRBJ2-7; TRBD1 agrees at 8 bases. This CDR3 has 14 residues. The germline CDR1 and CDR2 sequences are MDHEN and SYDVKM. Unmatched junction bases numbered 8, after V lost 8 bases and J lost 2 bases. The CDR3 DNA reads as TGTGCCAGCCGACCGGACAGGGTAACCTACGAGCAGTACGTC. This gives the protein CASRPDRVTYEQYV.

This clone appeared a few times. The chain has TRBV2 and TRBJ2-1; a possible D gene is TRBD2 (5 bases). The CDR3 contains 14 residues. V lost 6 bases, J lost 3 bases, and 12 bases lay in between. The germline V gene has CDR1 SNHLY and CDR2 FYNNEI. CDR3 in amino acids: CASRERSIYNEQFF. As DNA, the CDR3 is TGTGCCAGCAGGGAGCGGTCTATCTACAATGAGCAGTTCTTC.

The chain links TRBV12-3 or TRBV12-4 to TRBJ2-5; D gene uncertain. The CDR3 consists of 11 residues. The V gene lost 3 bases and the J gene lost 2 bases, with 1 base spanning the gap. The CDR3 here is CASSFQETQYF. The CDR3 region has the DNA TGTGCCAGCAGTTTTCAAGAGACCCAGTACTTC.

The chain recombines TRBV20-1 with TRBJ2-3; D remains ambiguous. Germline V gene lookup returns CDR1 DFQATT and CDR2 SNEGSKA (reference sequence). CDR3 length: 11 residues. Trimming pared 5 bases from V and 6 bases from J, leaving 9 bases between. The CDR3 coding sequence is TGCAGTGCTTCAGCGCGGGATACGCAGTATTTT. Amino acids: CSASARDTQYF.

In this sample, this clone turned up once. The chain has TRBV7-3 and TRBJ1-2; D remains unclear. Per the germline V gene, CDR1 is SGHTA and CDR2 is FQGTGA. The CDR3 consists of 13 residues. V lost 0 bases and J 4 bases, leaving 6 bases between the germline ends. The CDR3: CASSLTDGYGYTF. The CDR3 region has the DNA TGTGCCAGCAGCTTAACGGACGGCTATGGCTACACCTTC. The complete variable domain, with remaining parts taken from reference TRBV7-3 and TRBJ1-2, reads GAGVSQTPSNKVTEKGKYVELRCDPISGHTALYWYRQSLGQGPEFLIYFQGTGAADDSGLPNDRFFAVRPEGSVSTLKIQRTERGDSAVYLCASSLTDGYGYTFGSGTRLTVV.

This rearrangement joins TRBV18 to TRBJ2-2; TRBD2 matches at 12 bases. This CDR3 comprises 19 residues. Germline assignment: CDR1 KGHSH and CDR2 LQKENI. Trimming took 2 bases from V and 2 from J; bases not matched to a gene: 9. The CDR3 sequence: CASSPRRLAGAFNTGELFF. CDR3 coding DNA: TGTGCCAGCTCACCAAGAAGACTAGCGGGGGCCTTCAACACCGGGGAGCTGTTTTTT.

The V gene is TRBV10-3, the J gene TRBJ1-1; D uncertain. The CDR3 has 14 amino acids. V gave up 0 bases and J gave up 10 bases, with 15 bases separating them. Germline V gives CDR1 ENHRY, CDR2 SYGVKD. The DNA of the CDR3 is TGTGCCATCAGTGAGTCCGGTGCTGGTTTGGTAGCTTTCTTT. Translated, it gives CAISESGAGLVAFF.

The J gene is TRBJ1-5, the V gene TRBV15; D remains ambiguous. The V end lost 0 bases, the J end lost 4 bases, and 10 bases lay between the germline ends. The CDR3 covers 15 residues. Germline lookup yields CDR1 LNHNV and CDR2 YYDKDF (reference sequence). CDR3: CATSRDNNLNQPQHF. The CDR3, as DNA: TGTGCCACCAGCAGAGATAATAACTTGAATCAGCCCCAGCATTTT.